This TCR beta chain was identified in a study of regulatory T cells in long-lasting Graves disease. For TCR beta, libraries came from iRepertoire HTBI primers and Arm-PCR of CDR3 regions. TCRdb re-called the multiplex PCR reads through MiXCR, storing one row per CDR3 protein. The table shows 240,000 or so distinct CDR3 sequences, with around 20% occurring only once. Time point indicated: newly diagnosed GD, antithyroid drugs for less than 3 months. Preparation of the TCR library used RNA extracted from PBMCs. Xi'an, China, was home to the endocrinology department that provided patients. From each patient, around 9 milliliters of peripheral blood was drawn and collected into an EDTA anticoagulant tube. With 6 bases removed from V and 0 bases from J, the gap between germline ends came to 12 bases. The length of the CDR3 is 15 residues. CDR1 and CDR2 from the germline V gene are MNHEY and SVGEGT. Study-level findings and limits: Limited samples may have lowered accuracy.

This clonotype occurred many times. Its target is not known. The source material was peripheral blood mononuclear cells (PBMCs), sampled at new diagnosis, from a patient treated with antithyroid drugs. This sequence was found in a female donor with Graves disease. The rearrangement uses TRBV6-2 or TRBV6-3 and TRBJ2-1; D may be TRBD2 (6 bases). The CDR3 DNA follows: TGTGCCAGCAGCCCCACTAGCATCTCCTACAATGAGCAGTTCTTC. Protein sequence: CASSPTSISYNEQFF.